Each of the 7 T cell receptor beta chains below was sequenced from the same sample in a study of shared clonotypes between healthy human individuals. Here immunoSEQ multiplex PCR was the method, and the copy in TCRdb shows in-frame clones only, minus some. The table lists roughly 1 million clones, under 80% of them singletons. Sequencing was performed on memory CD4+ T cells sorted from blood. As for subset: CD45RA-negative fraction. The receptors were sampled from a man between 18 and 35 years old in good health.

The chain employs TRBV7-9 and TRBJ1-2, with a tentative D call TRBD1 (5 bases). Germline CDR1 is SEHNR and CDR2 is FQNEAQ (reference sequence). The CDR3 extends over 13 amino acids. V was clipped by 2 bases and J by 6 bases, with 10 bases between them. The CDR3 region has the DNA TGTGCCAGCAGCTTACTACAGACAGATGGCTACACCTTC. Residues: CASSLLQTDGYTF.

The rearrangement links TRBV9 to TRBJ1-3; D uncertain. CDR3 length: 14 amino acids. The ends were cut back, 1 base at V and 3 bases at J, with 8 bases in the middle. The germline gives CDR1 SGDLS, CDR2 YYNGEE. CDR3 sequence (DNA): TGTGCCAGCAGCGTATTGCGTGATGGAAACACCATATATTTT. Its translation: CASSVLRDGNTIYF.

This clone was picked up one time. The chain uses TRBV5-6 and TRBJ2-3, with D perhaps TRBD2 (6 bases). The CDR3 runs to 16 residues. CDR1 SGHDT and CDR2 YYEEEE come from the germline V gene. V was clipped by 0 bases and J by 4 bases, with 15 bases between them. CDR3 region: CASSLGRGISADTQYF. The CDR3 DNA is TGTGCCAGCAGCTTGGGTCGCGGGATAAGCGCAGATACGCAGTATTTT.

The chain joins TRBV12-5 to TRBJ2-1, with TRBD2 matching 11 bases. The V segment lost 3 bases and the J segment 5 bases; nucleotides outside the gene matches: 3. The CDR3 sequence is 15 residues long. Per the germline V gene, CDR1 is LGHNT and CDR2 is FRNRAP. DNA for the CDR3: TGTGCTAGTGGTTTAGGGACTAGCGGTGACAATGAGCAGTTCTTC. Protein: CASGLGTSGDNEQFF.

As for this clone: Other nucleotide sequences from this sample produce the same CDR3. The CDR3 sequence is CASSQDRGSYNEQFF. CDR3 nucleotide sequence: TGTGCCAGCAGCCAGGACAGGGGGTCCTACAATGAGCAGTTCTTC. This chain uses TRBV7-3 with TRBJ2-1; TRBD1 agrees at 10 bases. The germline gives CDR1 SGHTA, CDR2 FQGTGA. V was clipped by 5 bases and J by 1 base; unmatched bases: 2. The CDR3 runs 15 residues. Based on the CDR3 plus reference TRBV7-3 and TRBJ2-1, the full variable domain is GAGVSQTPSNKVTEKGKYVELRCDPISGHTALYWYRQSLGQGPEFLIYFQGTGAADDSGLPNDRFFAVRPEGSVSTLKIQRTERGDSAVYLCASSQDRGSYNEQFFGPGTRLTVL.

The chain combines TRBV19 with TRBJ1-2, with D unresolved. CDR3 length equals 14 residues. V lost 7 bases to trimming and J lost 1 base, with 13 bases between them. Germline loops: CDR1 LNHDA, CDR2 SQIVND (reference sequence). As DNA, the CDR3 is TGTGCCAGTACTTCGACAAGGAATAACTATGGCTACACCTTC. It encodes CASTSTRNNYGYTF.

This chain links TRBV5-1 with TRBJ1-1; D uncertain. V lost 3 bases, J lost 2 bases, and 5 bases lay in between. The CDR3 runs 12 residues. The germline V gene has CDR1 SGHRS and CDR2 YFSETQ. The DNA for the CDR3 is TGCGCCAGCAGCTGGGGTAACACTGAAGCTTTCTTT. Protein: CASSWGNTEAFF. The full variable domain, rest sourced from reference TRBV5-1 and TRBJ1-1, is KAGVTQTPRYLIKTRGQQVTLSCSPISGHRSVSWYQQTPGQGLQFLFEYFSETQRNKGNFPGRFSGRQFSNSRSEMNVSTLELGDSALYLCASSWGNTEAFFGQGTRLTVV.